Each of the 27 T cell receptor beta chains below was sequenced from the same sample in a study of blood T cells in healthy people across ages. For the second PCR, which ran for about 7 to 12 cycles, a sample-barcoded 5' primer and a J-beta primer mix were used. Via MiXCR, TCRdb re-called the 5' RACE reads, giving one row per CDR3 protein. The table records roughly 2 million distinct CDR3 sequences, about 49% of them present only once. Sequenced sample: blood. Receptor source: a woman aged 40 to 50 in good health.

The chain combines TRBV12-3 or TRBV12-4 with TRBJ1-5; the match to TRBD1 covers 12 bases. This CDR3 is built from 15 residues. V trimming: 5 bases; J trimming: 10 bases; junction bases outside the gene matches: 9. Here the CDR3 reads CASSELPGQGAPQHF. Here the CDR3 DNA reads TGTGCCAGCAGTGAACTCCCGGGACAGGGGGCACCCCAGCATTTT.

The J gene is TRBJ1-4, the V gene TRBV9; D remains ambiguous. V lost 4 bases to trimming and J lost 4 bases, with 11 bases between them. The CDR3 contains 14 residues. Germline V gene data show CDR1 as SGDLS and CDR2 as YYNGEE. The chain's CDR3 is CASSPRAFNEKLFF. CDR3 DNA sequence: TGTGCCAGCAGCCCCCGGGCCTTTAATGAAAAACTGTTTTTT.

The table lists this clonotype with many counts. This sequence joins TRBV2 and TRBJ2-5; D might be TRBD1 (6 bases). Per germline, CDR1 SNHLY and CDR2 FYNNEI. V lost 4 bases to trimming and J lost 1 base, with 7 bases between them. This CDR3 is 13 amino acids long. The CDR3: CASSADSQETQYF. The CDR3 region has the DNA TGTGCCAGCAGTGCGGACAGCCAAGAGACCCAGTACTTC.

The rearrangement joins TRBV6-2 or TRBV6-3 to TRBJ2-3; 9 bases line up with TRBD2. CDR1 and CDR2 (germline): MNHEY, SVGEGT. The CDR3 runs 17 residues. V shed 5 bases, J shed 6 bases, and the junction held 15 bases outside the gene matches. CDR3 coding DNA: TGTGCCAGCAGTGCCGCCCGGGTAGCGGGGGTGCGGGATACGCAGTATTTT. Encoded protein: CASSAARVAGVRDTQYF.

The chain couples TRBV29-1 to TRBJ2-7; D possibly corresponds to TRBD2 (6 bases). V lost 0 bases and J 1 base, leaving 16 bases between the germline ends. The CDR3 has 16 residues. Germline V gives CDR1 SQVTM, CDR2 ANQGSEA. The CDR3 is CSVEEPAGSLSYEQYF. CDR3 in DNA: TGCAGCGTTGAAGAGCCCGCCGGGAGCCTATCCTACGAGCAGTACTTC.

The chain is built from TRBV6-1 and TRBJ2-4, with D perhaps TRBD2 (6 bases). CDR1 MNHNS and CDR2 SASEGT come from the germline V gene. The V and J ends lost 6 bases and 0 bases respectively, with 9 bases between them. This CDR3 is built from 14 residues. This CDR3 reads CASREGLAKNIQYF. For the CDR3, the DNA is TGTGCCAGCAGGGAGGGGTTAGCCAAAAACATTCAGTACTTC.

This clonotype was seen at least ten times. The rearrangement uses TRBV4-3 and TRBJ2-7; perhaps TRBD1 as D (5 bases). V was cut by 0 bases and J by 4 bases, with 10 bases left in between. Germline values: CDR1 LGHNA, CDR2 YSLEER. The CDR3 runs to 14 residues. The CDR3 bases are TGCGCCAGCAGCCAAGATCGGCAGGGATACGAGCAGTACTTC. This gives the protein CASSQDRQGYEQYF.

The rearrangement links TRBV5-6 to TRBJ2-1; D possibly corresponds to TRBD2 (5 bases). This CDR3 has 14 residues. With 2 bases removed from V and 6 bases from J, the gap between germline ends came to 12 bases. Germline-derived CDR1 and CDR2 are SGHDT and YYEEEE. The DNA of the CDR3 is TGTGCCAGCAGCTTTCTCCGGGGAATCAATGAGCAGTTCTTC. It yields the protein CASSFLRGINEQFF.

The rearrangement joins TRBV5-1 to TRBJ2-5; the D gene is possibly TRBD1 (5 bases). The CDR3 is 15 residues long. Between the trimmed V and J ends, which lost 0 bases and 2 bases, there was a span of 11 bases. Germline CDR1 reads SGHRS; CDR2 reads YFSETQ. The CDR3 loop is CASSLATDIQETQYF. DNA for the CDR3: TGCGCCAGCAGCTTGGCCACGGACATACAAGAGACCCAGTACTTC.

The chain carries TRBV9 and TRBJ1-6; D is perhaps TRBD1 (5 bases). Trimming removed 3 bases at V and 6 bases at J, with 16 bases between. Germline V gives CDR1 SGDLS, CDR2 YYNGEE. The CDR3 has 16 residues. Written as DNA, the CDR3 is TGTGCCAGCAGCGCCGTTCGGGGCTCGGTTAATTCACCCCTCCACTTT. This encodes CASSAVRGSVNSPLHF.

This clonotype was seen only a few times. The chain recombines TRBV4-3 with TRBJ2-1, with a weak D call TRBD1 (6 bases). From germline, CDR1 is LGHNA and CDR2 YSLEER. The CDR3 contains 16 residues. Trimming removed 0 bases at V and 7 bases at J, with 16 bases between. The chain's CDR3 is CASSQDRSRGRNEQFF. Written as DNA, the CDR3 is TGCGCCAGCAGCCAAGATCGCAGCAGGGGCCGGAATGAGCAGTTCTTC.

This clonotype has a single count. The chain employs TRBV24-1 and TRBJ2-1; no definite D call. This CDR3 comprises 11 residues. Trimming removed 9 bases at V and 15 bases at J, with 17 bases between. Germline CDR1 KGHDR, CDR2 SFDVKD. The CDR3 DNA follows: TGTGCCACCGGAGACAACACCTCACCGTTCTTC. Encoded protein: CATGDNTSPFF.

CDR3 residues: CASSLLGSGTQPQHF. CDR3 DNA sequence: TGTGCCAGCAGTTTGCTAGGTTCAGGGACTCAGCCCCAGCATTTT. This chain joins TRBV28 and TRBJ1-5; a weak D match, TRBD1 (5 bases). V lost 3 bases, J lost 6 bases, and 15 bases lay in between. Germline CDR1 reads MDHEN; CDR2 reads SYDVKM. CDR3 length: 15 amino acids. Full variable domain (remainder filled in from reference TRBV28 and TRBJ1-5): DVKVTQSSRYLVKRTGEKVFLECVQDMDHENMFWYRQDPGLGLRLIYFSYDVKMKEKGDIPEGYSVSREKKERFSLILESASTNQTSMYLCASSLLGSGTQPQHFGDGTRLSIL.

V usage is TRBV15 and J usage is TRBJ2-4; D ambiguous. Trimming pared 4 bases from V and 0 bases from J, leaving 10 bases between. Germline V gene data show CDR1 as LNHNV and CDR2 as YYDKDF (reference sequence). The CDR3 is 15 residues long. The CDR3 DNA follows: TGTGCCACCAGCATCAGAAGGGTAGCCAAAAACATTCAGTACTTC. This sequence encodes CATSIRRVAKNIQYF. Based on the CDR3 plus reference TRBV15 and TRBJ2-4, the full variable domain is DAMVIQNPRYQVTQFGKPVTLSCSQTLNHNVMYWYQQKSSQAPKLLFHYYDKDFNNEADTPDNFQSRRPNTSFCFLDIRSPGLGDTAMYLCATSIRRVAKNIQYFGAGTRLSVL.

V usage is TRBV4-3 and J usage is TRBJ1-5; no firm D call. V lost 1 base and J lost 0, with 7 bases in between. This CDR3 contains 15 residues. Germline loops: CDR1 LGHNA, CDR2 YSLEER. CDR3 coding DNA: TGCGCCAGCAGCCAAGTGGTTAATAGCAATCAGCCCCAGCATTTT. Its protein product is CASSQVVNSNQPQHF.

This clonotype was counted a few times. The chain carries TRBV29-1 and TRBJ2-1; 7 positions agree with TRBD2. CDR3 length: 14 residues. V lost 3 bases, J lost 8 bases, and 10 bases stayed unmatched. Germline CDR1 and CDR2: SQVTM and ANQGSEA. Here the CDR3 reads CSVDRAGDWDEQFF. The CDR3 nucleotides are TGCAGCGTTGACCGCGCGGGGGATTGGGATGAGCAGTTCTTC.

This clonotype was observed a few times. V and J are TRBV7-2 and TRBJ2-7, with D possibly TRBD1 on 5 matching bases. The J call is in doubt because the DNA end fits TRBJ2-4 better. Germline V gives CDR1 SGHTA, CDR2 FQGNSA. CDR3 length: 15 residues. The DNA for the CDR3 is TGTGCCAGCAGCTTAGCGGTAGGGGACAAAAACATTCAGTACTTC. Protein product: CASSLAVGDKNIQYF.

J is TRBJ1-5 and V is TRBV7-2; D is unresolved. Trimming cost V 1 base and J 3 bases, with 7 bases left between them. The CDR3 length is 14 residues. Germline assignment: CDR1 SGHTA and CDR2 FQGNSA. The CDR3 loop reads CASSLVTINQPQHF. The CDR3 DNA follows: TGTGCCAGCAGCTTAGTGACCATCAATCAGCCCCAGCATTTT.

The chain recombines TRBV12-3 or TRBV12-4 with TRBJ2-7; no clear D gene. This CDR3 has 13 amino acids. Between the trimmed V and J ends, which lost 4 bases and 3 bases, there was a span of 10 bases. As DNA, the CDR3 is TGTGCCAGCAGTTCGTTCCGGGTCTACGAGCAGTACTTC. Amino acid sequence: CASSSFRVYEQYF.

In its sample, this clonotype was seen a few times. The chain recombines TRBV4-3 with TRBJ2-5, with TRBD2 identical over 13 bases. With V trimmed by 4 bases and J by 4 bases, 9 bases remained unmatched. This CDR3 is built from 17 residues. Germline CDR1 is LGHNA and CDR2 is YSLEER. CDR3 sequence: CASSPGTSGEGRETQYF. CDR3 DNA sequence: TGCGCCAGCAGCCCTGGGACTAGCGGGGAGGGGAGAGAGACCCAGTACTTC.

DNA of the CDR3: TGTGCCAGCAGCCAAGGCTCCTCGGAAGAGCAGTACTTC. Encoded protein: CASSQGSSEEQYF. The chain recombines TRBV4-2 with TRBJ2-7; unclear D gene. V was shortened by 1 base and J by 7 bases, with 11 bases between the two germline ends. Germline V gene lookup returns CDR1 LGHNA and CDR2 YNFKEQ. The CDR3 contains 13 residues.

This clonotype occurred a few times. The chain recombines TRBV6-6 with TRBJ2-1; 7 bases are a match to TRBD1. CDR3 length: 13 residues. With 8 bases clipped from V and 9 bases from J, the junction kept 10 bases outside the gene matches. Germline V CDR1 and CDR2: MNHNY, SVGAGI (reference sequence). CDR3 DNA: TGTGCCAGCGCGGCAGGGGGATGGGGTGAGCAGTTCTTC. Its protein product is CASAAGGWGEQFF.

This sequence joins TRBV7-9 and TRBJ2-2; 7 nucleotides align to TRBD1. The CDR3 has 16 residues. The V gene end was trimmed by 7 bases and the J gene end by 5 bases; junction bases not matched to a gene: 13. Germline CDR1 reads SEHNR; CDR2 reads FQNEAQ (reference sequence). The CDR3 is CASIAEGGVGTGELFF. Written as DNA, the CDR3 is TGTGCCAGCATCGCGGAAGGGGGCGTAGGGACCGGGGAGCTGTTTTTT.

The rearrangement uses TRBV27 and TRBJ1-5; D is ambiguous. This CDR3 contains 15 residues. CDR1 is MNHEY and CDR2 is SMNVEV in the germline V gene (reference sequence). Between the trimmed V and J ends, which lost 0 bases and 0 bases, there was a span of 6 bases. CDR3 residues: CASSLSLNSNQPQHF. CDR3 nucleotide sequence: TGTGCCAGCAGTTTATCTCTCAATAGCAATCAGCCCCAGCATTTT.

The V call is TRBV11-2, the J call TRBJ2-5; D is unresolved. This CDR3 comprises 17 residues. The germline V and J ends were trimmed by 6 bases and 0 bases, with 20 bases remaining between them. The germline V gene encodes CDR1 SGHAT and CDR2 FQNNGV. The DNA for the CDR3 is TGTGCCAGCAGTAGGGCAGCTCTTCACATCGACCAAGAGACCCAGTACTTC. Protein sequence: CASSRAALHIDQETQYF. Drawing the rest from reference TRBV11-2 and TRBJ2-5, the complete variable domain is EAGVAQSPRYKIIEKRQSVAFWCNPISGHATLYWYQQILGQGPKLLIQFQNNGVVDDSQLPKDRFSAERLKGVDSTLKIQPAKLEDSAVYLCASSRAALHIDQETQYFGPGTRLLVL.

The rearrangement joins TRBV20-1 to TRBJ2-6; a weak D match, TRBD1 (5 bases). V gave up 0 bases and J gave up 1 base, with 13 bases separating them. CDR1 DFQATT and CDR2 SNEGSKA come from the germline V gene (reference sequence). The length of the CDR3 is 17 residues. The CDR3 spells CSARDRTGGSGANVLTF. CDR3 nucleotides: TGCAGTGCTAGAGATCGAACAGGTGGATCTGGGGCCAACGTCCTGACTTTC.

This clonotype was seen only a few times. The V gene is TRBV6-5, the J gene TRBJ2-5, with D possibly TRBD2 on 6 matching bases. The CDR3 has 15 amino acids. CDR1 MNHEY and CDR2 SVGAGI come from the germline V gene. V was clipped by 0 bases and J by 1 base, with 9 bases between them. The CDR3 bases are TGTGCCAGCAGTTACTCGGGGGACTCCCAAGAGACCCAGTACTTC. Amino acids: CASSYSGDSQETQYF.